Sequencing of this T cell receptor (beta chain) was carried out in a study of shared clonotypes between healthy human individuals. TCRdb's copy holds only in-frame clones and misses some; the assay was immunoSEQ multiplex PCR. The sample consists of around 510,000 clones, roughly 95% of them appearing once. Notes on this clone: Sequence at one end of the junction differs from germline and may be a read error. Other DNA variants within this sample encode the same CDR3.

CDR3 length: 15 residues. Per the germline V gene, CDR1 is SGHRS and CDR2 is YFSETQ. The chain recombines TRBV5-1 with TRBJ2-1; D remains ambiguous. The sequenced sample was naive CD4+ T cells sorted from blood. The subset here: CD45RA+ positively selected. The source is a woman aged 25 to 39 in good health. CDR3 protein: CASSLGVGSYNEQFF. The CDR3 bases are TGCGCCAGCAGTTTGGGTGTGGGTTCCTACAATGAGCAGTTCTTC.